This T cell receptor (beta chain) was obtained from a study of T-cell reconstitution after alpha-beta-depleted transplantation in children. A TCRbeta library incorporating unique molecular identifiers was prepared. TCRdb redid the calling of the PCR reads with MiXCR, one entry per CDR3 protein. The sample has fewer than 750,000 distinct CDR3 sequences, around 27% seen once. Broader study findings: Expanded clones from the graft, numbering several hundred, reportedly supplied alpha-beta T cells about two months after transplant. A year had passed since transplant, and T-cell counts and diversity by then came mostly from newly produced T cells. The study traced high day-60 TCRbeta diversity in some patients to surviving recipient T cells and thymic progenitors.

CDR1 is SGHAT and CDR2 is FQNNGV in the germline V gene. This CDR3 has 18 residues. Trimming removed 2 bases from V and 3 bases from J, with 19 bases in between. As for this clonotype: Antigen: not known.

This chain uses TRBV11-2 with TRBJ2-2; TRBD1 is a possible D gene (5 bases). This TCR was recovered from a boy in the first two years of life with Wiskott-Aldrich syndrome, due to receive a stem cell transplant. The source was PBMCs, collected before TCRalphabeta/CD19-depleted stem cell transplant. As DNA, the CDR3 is TGTGCCAGCAGCTTAAATCCCCGGCAGGGAACGTACACCGGGGAGCTGTTTTTT. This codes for CASSLNPRQGTYTGELFF.